The T cell receptor beta chain under discussion was sequenced for a study of early T cells in non-severe SARS-CoV-2 infection. Study at large: Bulk RNA from unsorted whole blood was sequenced; chains were unpaired.

Remarks on this clonotype: Its matching antigen is unknown.

Unique molecular identifiers were attached to individual cDNA molecules. TCRdb redid the calling of the 5' RACE reads with MiXCR, one entry per CDR3 protein. The repertoire holds some 61,000 distinct CDR3 sequences, with 7.5% to 9.5% as singletons. Overall study results and limits: Private and CD4 specificities were missed by VDJdb matching, skewed to anti-spike CD8.

The CDR3 totals 16 residues. Per the germline V gene, CDR1 is DFQATT and CDR2 is SNEGSKA (reference sequence). After removal of 5 bases from V and 7 bases from J, the junction contained 16 bases not matched to a gene. V is TRBV20-1 and J is TRBJ2-4; 8 bases are shared with TRBD2. The TCR sequence derives from an adult who was a healthcare worker with PCR-confirmed SARS-CoV-2 infection or an uninfected control (not recorded which). Sequenced material: whole blood, taken at baseline. The CDR3: CSASPRVAGSMNIQYF. DNA of the CDR3: TGCAGTGCTTCCCCACGGGTAGCGGGGTCGATGAACATTCAGTACTTC.